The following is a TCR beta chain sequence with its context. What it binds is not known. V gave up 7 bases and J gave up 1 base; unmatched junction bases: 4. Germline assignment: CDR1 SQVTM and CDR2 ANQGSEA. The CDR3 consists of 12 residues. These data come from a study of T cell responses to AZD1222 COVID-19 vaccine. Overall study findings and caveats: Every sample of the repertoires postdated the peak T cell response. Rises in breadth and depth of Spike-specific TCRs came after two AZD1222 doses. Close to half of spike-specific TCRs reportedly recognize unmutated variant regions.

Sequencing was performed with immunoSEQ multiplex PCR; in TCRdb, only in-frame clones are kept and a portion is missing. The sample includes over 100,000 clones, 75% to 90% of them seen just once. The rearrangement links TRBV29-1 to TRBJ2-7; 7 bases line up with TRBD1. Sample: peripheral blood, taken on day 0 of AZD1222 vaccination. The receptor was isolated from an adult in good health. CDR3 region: CSAGQSSYEQYF. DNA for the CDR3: TGCAGCGCGGGACAGTCTTCCTACGAGCAGTACTTC.